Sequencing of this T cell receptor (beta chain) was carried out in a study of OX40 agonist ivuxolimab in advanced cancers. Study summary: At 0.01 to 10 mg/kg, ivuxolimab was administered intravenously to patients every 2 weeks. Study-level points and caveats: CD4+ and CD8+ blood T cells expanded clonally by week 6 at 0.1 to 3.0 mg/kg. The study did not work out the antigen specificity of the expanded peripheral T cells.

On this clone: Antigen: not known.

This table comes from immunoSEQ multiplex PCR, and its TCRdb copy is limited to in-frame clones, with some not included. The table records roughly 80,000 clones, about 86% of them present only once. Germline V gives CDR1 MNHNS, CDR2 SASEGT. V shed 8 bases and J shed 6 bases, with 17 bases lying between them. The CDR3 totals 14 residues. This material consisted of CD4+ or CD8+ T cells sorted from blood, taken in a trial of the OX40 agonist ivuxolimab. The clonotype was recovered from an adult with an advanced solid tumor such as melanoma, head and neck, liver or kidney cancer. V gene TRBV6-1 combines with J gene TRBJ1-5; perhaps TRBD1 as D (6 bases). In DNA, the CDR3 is TGTGCCAGCCGTGCCGTGGGGGCAGCTCAGCCCCAGCATTTT. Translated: CASRAVGAAQPQHF.